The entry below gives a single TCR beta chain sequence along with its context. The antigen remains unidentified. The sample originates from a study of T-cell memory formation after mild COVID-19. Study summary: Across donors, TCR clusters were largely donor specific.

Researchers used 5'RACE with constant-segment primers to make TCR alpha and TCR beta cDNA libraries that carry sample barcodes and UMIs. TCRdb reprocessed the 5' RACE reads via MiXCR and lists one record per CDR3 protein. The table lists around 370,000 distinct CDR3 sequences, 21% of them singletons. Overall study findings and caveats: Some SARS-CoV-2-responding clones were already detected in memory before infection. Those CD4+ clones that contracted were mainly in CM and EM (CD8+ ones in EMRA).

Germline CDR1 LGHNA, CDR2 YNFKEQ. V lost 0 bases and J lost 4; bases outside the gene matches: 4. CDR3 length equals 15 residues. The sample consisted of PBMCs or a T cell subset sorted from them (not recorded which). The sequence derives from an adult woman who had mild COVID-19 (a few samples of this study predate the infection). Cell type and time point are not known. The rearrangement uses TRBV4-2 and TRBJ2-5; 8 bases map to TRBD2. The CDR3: CASSQDGSGGETQYF. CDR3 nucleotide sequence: TGTGCCAGCAGCCAAGATGGGAGCGGGGGAGAGACCCAGTACTTC.